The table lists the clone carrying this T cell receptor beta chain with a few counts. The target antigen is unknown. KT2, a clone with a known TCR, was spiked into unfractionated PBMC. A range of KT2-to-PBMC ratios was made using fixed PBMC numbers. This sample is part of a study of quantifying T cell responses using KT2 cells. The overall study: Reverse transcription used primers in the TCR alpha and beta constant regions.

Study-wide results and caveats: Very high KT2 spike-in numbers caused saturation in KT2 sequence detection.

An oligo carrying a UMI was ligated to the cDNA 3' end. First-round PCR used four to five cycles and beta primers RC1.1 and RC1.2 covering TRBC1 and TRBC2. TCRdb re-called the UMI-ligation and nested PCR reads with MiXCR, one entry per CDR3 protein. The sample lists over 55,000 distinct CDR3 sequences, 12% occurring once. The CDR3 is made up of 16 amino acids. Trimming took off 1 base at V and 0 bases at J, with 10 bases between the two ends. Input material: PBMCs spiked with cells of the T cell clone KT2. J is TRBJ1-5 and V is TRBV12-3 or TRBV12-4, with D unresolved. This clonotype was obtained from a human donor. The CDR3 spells CASSLGKTYSNQPQHF. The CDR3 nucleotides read TGTGCCAGCAGTTTAGGGAAGACGTATAGCAATCAGCCCCAGCATTTT.